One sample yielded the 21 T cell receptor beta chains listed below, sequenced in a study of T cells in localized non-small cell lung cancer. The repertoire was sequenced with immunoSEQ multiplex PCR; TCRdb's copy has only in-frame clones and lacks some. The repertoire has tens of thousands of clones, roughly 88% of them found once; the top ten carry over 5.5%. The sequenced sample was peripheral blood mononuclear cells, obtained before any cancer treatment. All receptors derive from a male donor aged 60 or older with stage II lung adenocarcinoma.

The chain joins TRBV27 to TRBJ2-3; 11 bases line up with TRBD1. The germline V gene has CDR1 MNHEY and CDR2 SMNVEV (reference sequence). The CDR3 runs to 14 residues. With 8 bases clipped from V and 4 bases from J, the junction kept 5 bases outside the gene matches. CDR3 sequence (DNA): TGTGCCAGCCTTGGACAGGGGGCCGCAGATACGCAGTATTTT. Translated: CASLGQGAADTQYF.

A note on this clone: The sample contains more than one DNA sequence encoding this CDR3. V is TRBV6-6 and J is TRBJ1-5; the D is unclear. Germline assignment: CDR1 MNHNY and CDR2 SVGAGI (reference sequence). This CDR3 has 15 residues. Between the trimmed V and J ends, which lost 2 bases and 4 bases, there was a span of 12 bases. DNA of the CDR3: TGTGCCAGCAGTTACCGGGTGGGCTATAATCAGCCCCAGCATTTT. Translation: CASSYRVGYNQPQHF.

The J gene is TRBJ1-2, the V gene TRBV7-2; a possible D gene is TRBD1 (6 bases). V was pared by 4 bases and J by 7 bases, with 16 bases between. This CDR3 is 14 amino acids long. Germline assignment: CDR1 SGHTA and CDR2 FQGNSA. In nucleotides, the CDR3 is TGTGCCAGCAGCTGGTCAACAGGGTCGGGTGGCTACACCTTC. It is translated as CASSWSTGSGGYTF.

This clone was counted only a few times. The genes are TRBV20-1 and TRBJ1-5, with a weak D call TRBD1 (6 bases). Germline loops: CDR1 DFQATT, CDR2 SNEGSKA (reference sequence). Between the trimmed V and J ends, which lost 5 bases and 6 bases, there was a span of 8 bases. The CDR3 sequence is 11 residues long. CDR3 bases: TGCAGTGCTGGCAGGGGTCAGCCCCAGCATTTT. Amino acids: CSAGRGQPQHF.

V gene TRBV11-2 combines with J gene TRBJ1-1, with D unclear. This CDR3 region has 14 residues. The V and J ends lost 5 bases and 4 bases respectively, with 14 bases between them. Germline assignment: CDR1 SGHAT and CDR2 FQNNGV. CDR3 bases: TGTGCCAGCAGCCAAGACGGTGGGGTCACTGAAGCTTTCTTT. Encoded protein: CASSQDGGVTEAFF.

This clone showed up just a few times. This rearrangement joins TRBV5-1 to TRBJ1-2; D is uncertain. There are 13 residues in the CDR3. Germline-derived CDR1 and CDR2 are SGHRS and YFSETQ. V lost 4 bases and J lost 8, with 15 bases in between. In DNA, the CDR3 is TGCGCCAGCAGCCTGCTTCCGTCCGGAGGCTACACCTTC. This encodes CASSLLPSGGYTF.

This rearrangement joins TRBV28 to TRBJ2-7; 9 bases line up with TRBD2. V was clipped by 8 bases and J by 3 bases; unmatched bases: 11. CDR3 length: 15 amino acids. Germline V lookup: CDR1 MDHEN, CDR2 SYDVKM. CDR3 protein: CASCSTGTSNYEQYF. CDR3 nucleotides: TGTGCCAGCTGCTCCACCGGGACTAGCAACTACGAGCAGTACTTC. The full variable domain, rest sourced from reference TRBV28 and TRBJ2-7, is DVKVTQSSRYLVKRTGEKVFLECVQDMDHENMFWYRQDPGLGLRLIYFSYDVKMKEKGDIPEGYSVSREKKERFSLILESASTNQTSMYLCASCSTGTSNYEQYFGPGTRLTVT.

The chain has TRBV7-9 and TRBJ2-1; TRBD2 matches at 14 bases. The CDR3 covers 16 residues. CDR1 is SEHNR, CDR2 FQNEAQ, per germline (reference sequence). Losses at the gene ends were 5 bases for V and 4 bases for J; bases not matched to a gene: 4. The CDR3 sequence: CASSGTSGGVYNEQFF. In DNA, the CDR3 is TGTGCCAGCAGCGGGACTAGCGGGGGCGTATACAATGAGCAGTTCTTC.

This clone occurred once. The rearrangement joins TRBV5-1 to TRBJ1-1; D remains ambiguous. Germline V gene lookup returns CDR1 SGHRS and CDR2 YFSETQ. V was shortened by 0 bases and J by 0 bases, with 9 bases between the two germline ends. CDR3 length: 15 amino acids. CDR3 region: CASSLVGTMNTEAFF. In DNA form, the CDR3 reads TGCGCCAGCAGCTTGGTAGGCACGATGAACACTGAAGCTTTCTTT.

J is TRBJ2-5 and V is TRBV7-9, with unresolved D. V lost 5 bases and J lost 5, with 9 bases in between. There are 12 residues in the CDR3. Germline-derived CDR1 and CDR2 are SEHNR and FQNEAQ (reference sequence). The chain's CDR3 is CASSTTEETQYF. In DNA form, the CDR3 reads TGTGCCAGCAGCACGACGGAGGAGACCCAGTACTTC.

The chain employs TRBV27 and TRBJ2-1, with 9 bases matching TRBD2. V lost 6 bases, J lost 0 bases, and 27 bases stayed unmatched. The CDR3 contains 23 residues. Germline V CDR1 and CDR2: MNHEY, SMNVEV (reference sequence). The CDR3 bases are TGTGCCAGCAGGGCGGGGTCCCGAGGAGGCCTAGCGGGAATATATAGCTCCTACAATGAGCAGTTCTTC. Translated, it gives CASRAGSRGGLAGIYSSYNEQFF.

CDR3 in amino acids: CASSEGKRDTQYF. CDR3 in DNA: TGTGCCAGCAGTGAAGGCAAGAGAGATACGCAGTATTTT. The V and J genes are TRBV6-1 and TRBJ2-3; D is undetermined. The CDR3 sequence is 13 residues long. Trimming removed 1 base from V and 5 bases from J, with 7 bases in between. Germline V gene data show CDR1 as MNHNS and CDR2 as SASEGT.

The CDR3, as DNA: TGTGCCAGCAGTTCCCGACCCTGGGACAATGAGCAGTTCTTC. Amino acid sequence: CASSSRPWDNEQFF. The chain couples TRBV6-1 to TRBJ2-1, with D uncertain. The V gene lost 5 bases and the J gene lost 5 bases, with 13 bases spanning the gap. This CDR3 contains 14 residues. Per the germline V gene, CDR1 is MNHNS and CDR2 is SASEGT.

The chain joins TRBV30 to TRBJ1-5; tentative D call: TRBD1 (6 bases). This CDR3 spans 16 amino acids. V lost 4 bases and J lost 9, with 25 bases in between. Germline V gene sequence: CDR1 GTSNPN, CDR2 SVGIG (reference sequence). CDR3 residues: CAWTPPGHPRVWPQHF. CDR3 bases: TGTGCCTGGACTCCCCCGGGACACCCGAGAGTGTGGCCCCAGCATTTT.

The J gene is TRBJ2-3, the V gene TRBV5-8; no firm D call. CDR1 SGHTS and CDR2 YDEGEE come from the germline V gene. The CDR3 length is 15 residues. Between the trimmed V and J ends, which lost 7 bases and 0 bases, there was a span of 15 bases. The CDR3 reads CASSPGLTSTDTQYF. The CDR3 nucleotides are TGTGCCAGCTCTCCGGGCCTAACTAGCACAGATACGCAGTATTTT.

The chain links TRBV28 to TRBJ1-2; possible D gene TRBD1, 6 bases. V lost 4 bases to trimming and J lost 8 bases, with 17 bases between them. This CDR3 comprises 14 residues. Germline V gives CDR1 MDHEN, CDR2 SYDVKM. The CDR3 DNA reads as TGTGCCAGCAGTTCGGGTCAGGGGACGAGGGGCTACACCTTC. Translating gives CASSSGQGTRGYTF.

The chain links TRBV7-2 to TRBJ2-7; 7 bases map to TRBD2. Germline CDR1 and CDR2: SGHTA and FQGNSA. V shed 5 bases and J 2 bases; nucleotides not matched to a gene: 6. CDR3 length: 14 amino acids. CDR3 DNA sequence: TGTGCCAGCAGCACCGGGACTACCCCCTACGAGCAGTACTTC. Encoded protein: CASSTGTTPYEQYF.

CDR3: CATSWRGQGASSSYEQYF. DNA of the CDR3: TGTGCCACCAGCTGGAGGGGACAGGGGGCCTCCAGCTCCTACGAGCAGTACTTC. The chain joins TRBV15 to TRBJ2-7; 12 bases line up with TRBD1. The CDR3 extends over 18 amino acids. CDR1 is LNHNV and CDR2 is YYDKDF in the germline V gene (reference sequence). The V gene end was trimmed by 5 bases and the J gene end by 0 bases; junction bases not matched to a gene: 11.

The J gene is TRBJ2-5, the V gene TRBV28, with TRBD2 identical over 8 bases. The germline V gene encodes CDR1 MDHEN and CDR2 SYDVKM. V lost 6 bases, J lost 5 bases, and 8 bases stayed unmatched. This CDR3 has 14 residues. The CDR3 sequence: CASSPAGDGETQYF. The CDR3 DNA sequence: TGTGCCAGCAGCCCAGCGGGGGATGGGGAGACCCAGTACTTC.

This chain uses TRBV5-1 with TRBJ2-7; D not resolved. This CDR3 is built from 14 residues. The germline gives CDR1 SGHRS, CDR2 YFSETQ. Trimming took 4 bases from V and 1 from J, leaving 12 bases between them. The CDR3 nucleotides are TGCGCCAGCAGCCAGGACGTGGGTTCCTACGAGCAGTACTTC. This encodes CASSQDVGSYEQYF.

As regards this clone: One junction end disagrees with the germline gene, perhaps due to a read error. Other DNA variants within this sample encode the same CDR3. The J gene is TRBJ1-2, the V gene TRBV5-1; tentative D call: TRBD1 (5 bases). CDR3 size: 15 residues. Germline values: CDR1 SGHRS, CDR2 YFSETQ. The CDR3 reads CASSLGLTDNYGYTF. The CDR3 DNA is TGCGCCAGCAGCTTGGGCTTGACAGATAACTATGGCTACACTTTC.